The clone carrying this T cell receptor beta chain came up a few times. This entry is derived from a study of patients and donors after allogeneic stem cell transplantation. The J segment lost 8 bases and the V segment lost 1 base, leaving 5 bases of the junction unmatched. This CDR3 spans 13 amino acids. Germline lookup yields CDR1 SQVTM and CDR2 ANQGSEA. MiXCR, run by TCRdb on the RT-PCR reads, gives a single entry per CDR3 protein. Among about a million distinct CDR3 sequences listed, 15% to 20% were seen once. The chain is built from TRBV29-1 and TRBJ1-2; TRBD1 aligns across 9 bases. Sequenced sample: blood, either unsorted or a sorted T cell fraction (not recorded which). The sequence was obtained from a human donor who was either an allogeneic HSCT recipient or a stem cell or donor lymphocyte infusion donor (not recorded which). It is not recorded whose cells these are; they may come from a transplant donor. In DNA form, the CDR3 reads TGCAGCGTTGAAGTGCGGGACAGGGCCGGCTACACCTTC. Protein sequence: CSVEVRDRAGYTF.